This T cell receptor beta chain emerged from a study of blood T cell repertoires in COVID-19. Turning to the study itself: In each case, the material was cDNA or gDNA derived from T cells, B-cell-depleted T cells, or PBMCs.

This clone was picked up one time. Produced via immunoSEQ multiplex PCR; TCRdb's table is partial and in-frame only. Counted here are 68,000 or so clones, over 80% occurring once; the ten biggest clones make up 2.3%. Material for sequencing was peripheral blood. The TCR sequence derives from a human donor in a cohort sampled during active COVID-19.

The CDR3, as DNA: TGCGCCAGCAGCCAATTCGAGGTGGGGGGGGCCAAAAACATTCAGTACTTC. Its protein product is CASSQFEVGGAKNIQYF. The chain uses TRBV4-1 and TRBJ2-4; 7 positions match TRBD2. The junction had 8 bases not matched to a gene; V was cut back by 2 bases and J by 1 base. Germline CDR1 is MGHRA and CDR2 is YSYEKL. CDR3 size: 17 residues.